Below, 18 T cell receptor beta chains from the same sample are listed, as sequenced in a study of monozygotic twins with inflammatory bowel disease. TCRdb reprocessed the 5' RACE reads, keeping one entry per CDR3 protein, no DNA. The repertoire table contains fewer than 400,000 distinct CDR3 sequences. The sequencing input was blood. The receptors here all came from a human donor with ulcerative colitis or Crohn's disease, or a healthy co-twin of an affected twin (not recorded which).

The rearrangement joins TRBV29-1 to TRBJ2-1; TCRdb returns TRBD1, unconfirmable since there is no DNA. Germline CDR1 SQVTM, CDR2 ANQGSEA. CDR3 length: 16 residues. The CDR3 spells CSVQRQVSGRLNEQFF.

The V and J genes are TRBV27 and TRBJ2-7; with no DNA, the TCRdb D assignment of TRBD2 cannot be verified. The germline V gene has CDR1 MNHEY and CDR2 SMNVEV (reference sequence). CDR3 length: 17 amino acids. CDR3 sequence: CASSRKSAGLAGDEQYF.

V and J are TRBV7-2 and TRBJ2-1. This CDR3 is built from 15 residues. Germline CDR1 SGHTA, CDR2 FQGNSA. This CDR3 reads CASSLGSFSYNEQFF.

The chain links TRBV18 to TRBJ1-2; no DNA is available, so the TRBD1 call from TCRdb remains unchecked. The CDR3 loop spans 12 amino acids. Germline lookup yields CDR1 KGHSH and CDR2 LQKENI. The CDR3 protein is CASSQDGNGYTF.

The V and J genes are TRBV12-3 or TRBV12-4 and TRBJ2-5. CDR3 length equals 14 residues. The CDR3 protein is CASSLYGDQETQYF.

The CDR3 spells CASSPDRAYNEQFF. V is TRBV5-5 and J is TRBJ2-1; as DNA is missing, the TRBD1 call by TCRdb cannot be tested. Germline V gene lookup returns CDR1 SGHKS and CDR2 YYEKEE (reference sequence). CDR3 length: 14 residues.

CDR3: CASSLGSGTPAQPQHF. This rearrangement joins TRBV7-2 to TRBJ1-5. The length of the CDR3 is 16 residues. CDR1 SGHTA and CDR2 FQGNSA come from the germline V gene.

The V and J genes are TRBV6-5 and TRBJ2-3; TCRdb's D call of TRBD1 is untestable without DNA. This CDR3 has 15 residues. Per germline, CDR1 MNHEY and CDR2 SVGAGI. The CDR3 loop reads CASSYSSGTPDTQYF.

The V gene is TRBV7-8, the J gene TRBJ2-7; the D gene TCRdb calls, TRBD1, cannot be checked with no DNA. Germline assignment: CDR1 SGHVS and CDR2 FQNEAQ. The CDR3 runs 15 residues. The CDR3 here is CASSSRTESSYEQYF.

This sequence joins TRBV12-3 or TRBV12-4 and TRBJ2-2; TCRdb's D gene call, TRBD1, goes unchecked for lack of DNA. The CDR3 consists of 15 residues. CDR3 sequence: CASSPTGPVAGELFF.

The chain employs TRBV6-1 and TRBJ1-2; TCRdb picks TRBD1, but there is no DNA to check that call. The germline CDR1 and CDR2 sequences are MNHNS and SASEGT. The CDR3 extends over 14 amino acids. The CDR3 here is CASRPGGEVYGYTF.

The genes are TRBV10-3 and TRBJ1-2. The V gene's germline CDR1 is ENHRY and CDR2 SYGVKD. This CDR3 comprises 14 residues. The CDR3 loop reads CAISESGLGYGYTF.

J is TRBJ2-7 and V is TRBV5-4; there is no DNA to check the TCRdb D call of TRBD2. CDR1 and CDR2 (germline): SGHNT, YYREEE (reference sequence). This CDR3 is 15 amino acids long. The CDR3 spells CASSPRLAGGYEQYF.

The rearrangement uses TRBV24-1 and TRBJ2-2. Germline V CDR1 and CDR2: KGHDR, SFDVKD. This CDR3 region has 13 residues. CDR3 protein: CATRQGITGELFF.

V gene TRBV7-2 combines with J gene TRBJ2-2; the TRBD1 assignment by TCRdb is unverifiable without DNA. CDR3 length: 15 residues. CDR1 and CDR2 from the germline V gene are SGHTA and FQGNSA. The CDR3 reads CASKVARGLVGELFF.

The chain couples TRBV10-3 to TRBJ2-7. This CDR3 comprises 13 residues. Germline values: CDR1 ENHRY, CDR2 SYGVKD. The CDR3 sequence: CAISSAEEYEQYF.

This CDR3 is CASSQDRTAEQFF. The J gene is TRBJ2-1, the V gene TRBV4-3; TCRdb picks TRBD1, but there is no DNA to check that call. Germline V gene data show CDR1 as LGHNA and CDR2 as YSLEER. The CDR3 sequence is 13 residues long.

The CDR3 region is CASTTGDYTDTQYF. The V gene is TRBV28, the J gene TRBJ2-3; the D call from TCRdb, TRBD1, cannot be confirmed without DNA. Per germline, CDR1 MDHEN and CDR2 SYDVKM. The CDR3 covers 14 residues.